These 21 T cell receptor beta chains were all obtained from the same sample, sequenced in a study of human T cells and chemical hapten exposure. The time point was: pre-sensitization, week 0. Treatment given: therapeutic diphenylcyclopropenone sensitization with weekly scalp DPC. TCRdb ran MiXCR on the RACE reads and lists one entry per CDR3 protein. This table has some 300,000 distinct CDR3 sequences, around 5% appearing once. The specimen was whole blood, collected in connection with sensitization to the hapten diphenylcyclopropenone (DPC). The origin of the receptors is a woman in her late teens or twenties with alopecia areata. Some clones in this sample may be carry-over from other donors' samples.

This clonotype was observed at least ten times. This chain joins TRBV7-9 and TRBJ2-1; D gene ambiguous. Looked up from germline, CDR1 is SEHNR and CDR2 is FQNEAQ (reference sequence). V was clipped by 2 bases and J by 9 bases, with 8 bases between them. The CDR3 is made up of 12 amino acids. CDR3 region: CASSLTSGEQFF. The CDR3, as DNA: TGTGCCAGCAGCTTAACTTCTGGTGAGCAGTTCTTC.

This chain links TRBV5-1 with TRBJ1-6; D unclear. The CDR3 loop spans 16 amino acids. The V and J ends lost 4 bases and 8 bases respectively, with 19 bases between them. From germline, CDR1 is SGHRS and CDR2 YFSETQ. In DNA form, the CDR3 reads TGCGCCAGCAGCGTCTCAGGTGGGTGGGTGGATTCACCCCTCCACTTT. The encoded protein is CASSVSGGWVDSPLHF.

This clonotype occurred a few times. The chain is built from TRBV4-1 and TRBJ1-5, with 8 nucleotides matching TRBD1. The CDR3 runs to 17 residues. V shed 4 bases, J shed 4 bases, and the junction held 12 bases outside the gene matches. Germline V gene sequence: CDR1 MGHRA, CDR2 YSYEKL. The CDR3 loop reads CASSPQGATSVNQPQHF. The CDR3 DNA sequence: TGCGCCAGCAGCCCTCAGGGGGCAACTTCGGTTAATCAGCCCCAGCATTTT.

CDR3 DNA sequence: TGTGCCAGCAGCCTCAATGGGCTAGCCGTCTACGAGCAGTACTTC. Translating gives CASSLNGLAVYEQYF. The chain has TRBV3-1 and TRBJ2-7, with D possibly being TRBD2 (5 bases). V lost 4 bases to trimming and J lost 3 bases, with 16 bases between them. The CDR3 covers 15 residues. CDR1 and CDR2 (germline): LGHDT, YNNKEL (reference sequence).

This clonotype was seen a few times. The V and J genes are TRBV6-6 and TRBJ1-5; D is unresolved. V shed 6 bases and J shed 15 bases, with 21 bases lying between them. Germline assignment: CDR1 MNHNY and CDR2 SVGAGI (reference sequence). The CDR3 runs to 13 residues. CDR3 loop: CASSQQSYNLGHF. The DNA for the CDR3 is TGTGCCAGCAGCCAACAGAGTTACAATTTAGGGCATTTT.

The chain has TRBV5-6 and TRBJ1-1; D perhaps matches TRBD1 (6 bases). V gave up 2 bases and J gave up 4 bases, with 18 bases separating them. This CDR3 contains 16 residues. The germline gives CDR1 SGHDT, CDR2 YYEEEE. The CDR3 here is CASSFGGGSLGTEAFF. The CDR3 DNA reads as TGTGCCAGCAGCTTTGGCGGGGGCAGCCTGGGCACTGAAGCTTTCTTT.

CDR3 amino acids: CASSSRGVWDTEAFF. The CDR3 region has the DNA TGTGCCAGCAGTTCGAGGGGGGTGTGGGACACTGAAGCTTTCTTT. The chain recombines TRBV6-2 or TRBV6-3 with TRBJ1-1, with D possibly TRBD1 on 6 matching bases. Germline-derived CDR1 and CDR2 are MNHEY and SVGEGT. The CDR3 runs 15 residues. Trimming removed 4 bases from V and 3 bases from J, with 15 bases in between.

This clonotype turned up a few times. The CDR3 DNA is TGTGCCAGCAGCAAGGACAGATACTATGGCTACACCTTC. It encodes CASSKDRYYGYTF. The rearrangement joins TRBV5-6 to TRBJ1-2; D may be TRBD1 (6 bases). Germline CDR1 reads SGHDT; CDR2 reads YYEEEE. V lost 4 bases and J lost 3, with 10 bases in between. CDR3 length: 13 residues.

The sample holds many counts of this clonotype. V gene TRBV3-1 combines with J gene TRBJ2-7; no firm D call. The germline V and J ends were trimmed by 2 bases and 6 bases, with 5 bases remaining between them. The CDR3 sequence is 11 residues long. Per germline, CDR1 LGHDT and CDR2 YNNKEL (reference sequence). CDR3: CASSQRLEQYF. CDR3 bases: TGTGCCAGCAGCCAAAGACTCGAGCAGTACTTC.

This clonotype was found a few times. The V call is TRBV4-3, the J call TRBJ2-1; 10 positions agree with TRBD2. Germline V gene lookup returns CDR1 LGHNA and CDR2 YSLEER. Trimming took 5 bases from V and 7 from J; bases not matched to a gene: 5. The CDR3 runs to 14 residues. CDR3 amino acids: CASSDSGGRNEQFF. CDR3 sequence (DNA): TGCGCCAGCAGCGATAGCGGGGGGCGAAATGAGCAGTTCTTC.

Ten or more counts support this clonotype. V usage is TRBV13 and J usage is TRBJ1-6; 10 nucleotides match TRBD1. This CDR3 spans 15 amino acids. From germline, CDR1 is PRHDT and CDR2 FYEKMQ (reference sequence). V lost 9 bases, J lost 9 bases, and 11 bases stayed unmatched. CDR3 residues: CASKIGDRGSSPLHF. CDR3 nucleotides: TGTGCCAGTAAAATCGGGGACAGGGGTAGTTCACCCCTCCACTTT.

The table lists this clonotype with a few counts. This rearrangement joins TRBV6-2 or TRBV6-3 to TRBJ1-5, with a tentative D call TRBD1 (5 bases). The germline V gene encodes CDR1 MNHEY and CDR2 SVGEGT. Trimming pared 2 bases from V and 1 base from J, leaving 9 bases between. The CDR3 runs 15 residues. The CDR3 DNA is TGTGCCAGCAGTTACAAGGGGAGGAGCAATCAGCCCCAGCATTTT. Its protein is CASSYKGRSNQPQHF.

In its sample, this clonotype was seen many times. This chain connects TRBV6-1 to TRBJ2-3, with TRBD2 matching over 12 bases. The CDR3 sequence is 15 residues long. V was pared by 6 bases and J by 4 bases, with 5 bases of the junction left unmatched. Germline CDR1 MNHNS, CDR2 SASEGT. The CDR3 bases are TGTGCCAGCAGAGTGACTAGCGGGGGCCCAGATACGCAGTATTTT. It codes for CASRVTSGGPDTQYF.

This clonotype showed up many times. The CDR3 region has the DNA TGTGCCAGCAGCCAAGGGCTAGCCTCAGAGACCCAGTACTTC. Protein sequence: CASSQGLASETQYF. The chain has TRBV3-1 and TRBJ2-5; D possibly corresponds to TRBD2 (5 bases). With 1 base removed from V and 4 bases from J, the gap between germline ends came to 10 bases. CDR3 length: 14 residues. Germline loops: CDR1 LGHDT, CDR2 YNNKEL (reference sequence).

This chain joins TRBV5-1 and TRBJ1-1; 8 bases are a match to TRBD1. The CDR3 sequence is 15 residues long. The V gene's germline CDR1 is SGHRS and CDR2 YFSETQ. The junction had 8 bases not matched to a gene; V was cut back by 4 bases and J by 3 bases. The CDR3 DNA is TGCGCCAGCAGCAGAGAACAGGGGGGTGACACTGAAGCTTTCTTT. It specifies CASSREQGGDTEAFF.

The table lists this clonotype with many counts. J is TRBJ2-6 and V is TRBV6-5; D uncertain. This CDR3 spans 14 amino acids. Trimming shortened V by 0 bases and J by 4 bases, and 4 bases separated the two germline ends. Germline CDR1 and CDR2: MNHEY and SVGAGI. DNA for the CDR3: TGTGCCAGCAGTTACTCCAGGGGGGCCAACGTCCTGACTTTC. Amino acids: CASSYSRGANVLTF.

The V gene is TRBV24-1, the J gene TRBJ2-4; D is unresolved. This CDR3 has 13 residues. The germline V and J ends were trimmed by 4 bases and 8 bases, with 11 bases remaining between them. Germline values: CDR1 KGHDR, CDR2 SFDVKD. CDR3 DNA: TGTGCCACCAGTGACAACTTAAAGGACATTCAGTACTTC. This gives the protein CATSDNLKDIQYF.

This clonotype was seen ten or more times. The rearrangement uses TRBV11-2 and TRBJ2-7; D is unclear. V lost 5 bases, J lost 6 bases, and 8 bases lay in between. CDR3 length: 11 residues. Germline CDR1 SGHAT, CDR2 FQNNGV. The CDR3 coding sequence is TGTGCCAGCAGCCTTCTTGCCGAGCAGTACTTC. Translated, it gives CASSLLAEQYF.

This clonotype was detected ten times or more. The chain has TRBV28 and TRBJ1-5; D gene ambiguous. Trimming left V 5 bases short and J 4 bases short, with 18 bases between. The CDR3 has 16 residues. The V gene's germline CDR1 is MDHEN and CDR2 SYDVKM. Here the CDR3 reads CASSPRGLRGNQPQHF. The CDR3 nucleotides are TGTGCCAGCAGTCCCAGAGGACTTAGAGGTAATCAGCCCCAGCATTTT. The full variable domain, completed using reference TRBV28 and TRBJ1-5, is DVKVTQSSRYLVKRTGEKVFLECVQDMDHENMFWYRQDPGLGLRLIYFSYDVKMKEKGDIPEGYSVSREKKERFSLILESASTNQTSMYLCASSPRGLRGNQPQHFGDGTRLSIL.

In this sample, this clonotype turned up a few times. This chain connects TRBV6-2 or TRBV6-3 to TRBJ2-5; TRBD2 matches 9 bases. Germline V gene lookup returns CDR1 MNHEY and CDR2 SVGEGT. Trimming removed 0 bases from V and 2 bases from J; junction bases left unmatched: 4. This CDR3 is 16 amino acids long. CDR3 protein: CASSYSSLAGQETQYF. Here the CDR3 DNA reads TGTGCCAGCAGTTACTCGAGCCTAGCGGGGCAAGAGACCCAGTACTTC.

This clonotype was counted many times. The chain links TRBV18 to TRBJ2-7, with no clear D. Per germline, CDR1 KGHSH and CDR2 LQKENI. The CDR3 is made up of 17 amino acids. The V end lost 4 bases, the J end lost 6 bases, and 25 bases lay between the germline ends. CDR3 bases: TGTGCCAGCTCACAAAACCACGTTCTGGGCGAGGCCCTCGAGCAGTACTTC. This translates into CASSQNHVLGEALEQYF.